Sequencing of this T cell receptor beta chain was carried out in a study of PD-1 blockade in classical Hodgkin lymphoma. Time point defined: cycle 4 day 1 (C4D1), after more than five weeks of nivolumab. Autologous stem cell transplantation was followed by relapse in every patient, and brentuximab vedotin exposure varied. The repertoire was sequenced with immunoSEQ multiplex PCR; TCRdb's copy has only in-frame clones and lacks some. Among 50,000 or so clones listed, approximately 72% were seen once. Trimming removed 3 bases from V and 0 bases from J, with 9 bases in between. The CDR3 extends over 16 amino acids. Germline CDR1 reads MNHEY; CDR2 reads SVGAGI.

The sequences come from peripheral blood mononuclear cells (PBMCs), collected before the fourth cycle of nivolumab. V is TRBV6-5 and J is TRBJ1-6; D not certain. This TCR derives from a human donor with classical Hodgkin lymphoma. Written as DNA, the CDR3 is TGTGCCAGCAGTTATAGGCAAAGCTCCTATAATTCACCCCTCCACTTT. As protein: CASSYRQSSYNSPLHF.